The 30 T cell receptor beta chains reported below all come from one sample, sequenced in a study of blood T cell repertoires in COVID-19. TCRdb's table, derived via immunoSEQ multiplex PCR, lists solely in-frame clones and lacks some. The sample shows 95,000 or so clones, roughly 80% of them seen only once. The sequencing sample was made of peripheral blood. Every receptor here comes from a man older than 75 with active or convalescent COVID-19.

The V call is TRBV28, the J call TRBJ1-6; D perhaps matches TRBD1 (5 bases). Germline CDR1 reads MDHEN; CDR2 reads SYDVKM. Trimming removed 3 bases from V and 0 bases from J, with 12 bases in between. This CDR3 has 17 amino acids. The CDR3 region has the DNA TGTGCCAGCAGTTTTATAGCAGGGTACTCCTATAATTCACCCCTCCACTTT. Encoded protein: CASSFIAGYSYNSPLHF.

The chain employs TRBV10-3 and TRBJ2-3; 9 bases align to TRBD2. With V trimmed by 3 bases and J by 1 base, 2 bases remained unmatched. The CDR3 sequence is 15 residues long. CDR1 and CDR2 from the germline V gene are ENHRY and SYGVKD. The CDR3 sequence is CAISEIAGGTDTQYF. The DNA of the CDR3 is TGTGCCATCAGTGAAATAGCGGGGGGCACAGATACGCAGTATTTT.

The chain couples TRBV6-2 or TRBV6-3 to TRBJ2-7, with D uncertain. The CDR3 runs to 14 residues. Germline V lookup: CDR1 MNHEY, CDR2 SVGEGT. The V gene lost 4 bases and the J gene lost 0 bases, with 10 bases spanning the gap. This CDR3 is CASSFNRRSYEQYF. The CDR3 nucleotides are TGTGCCAGCAGTTTCAACAGACGCTCCTACGAGCAGTACTTC.

The rearrangement uses TRBV4-1 and TRBJ2-5, with 10 bases aligning to TRBD2. The trim removed 1 base at V and 5 bases at J, leaving 4 bases unmatched. Germline assignment: CDR1 MGHRA and CDR2 YSYEKL. This CDR3 is built from 15 residues. DNA of the CDR3: TGCGCCAGCAGCCAAGTGGGAGCGGGGGGGGAGACCCAGTACTTC. Protein product: CASSQVGAGGETQYF.

A few counts support this clone. The chain couples TRBV19 to TRBJ1-1; D is ambiguous. Germline lookup yields CDR1 LNHDA and CDR2 SQIVND (reference sequence). This CDR3 is 12 amino acids long. V gave up 11 bases and J gave up 5 bases, with 15 bases separating them. CDR3 amino acids: CAVGSGPTEAFF. As DNA, the CDR3 is TGTGCCGTGGGGAGCGGGCCAACTGAAGCTTTCTTT.

The gene calls are TRBV7-2 and TRBJ2-7, with D possibly being TRBD2 (6 bases). Germline assignment: CDR1 SGHTA and CDR2 FQGNSA. The CDR3 spans 11 residues. The germline V and J ends were trimmed by 3 bases and 7 bases, with 7 bases remaining between them. DNA for the CDR3: TGTGCCAGCAGCTTTGGGAGGGAGCAGTACTTC. This codes for CASSFGREQYF. The variable domain in full, with the rest retrieved from reference TRBV7-2 and TRBJ2-7, is GAGVSQSPSNKVTEKGKDVELRCDPISGHTALYWYRQSLGQGLEFLIYFQGNSAPDKSGLPSDRFSAERTGGSVSTLTIQRTQQEDSAVYLCASSFGREQYFGPGTRLTVT.

The chain links TRBV2 to TRBJ1-1; the D is unclear. This CDR3 is built from 12 residues. The germline V and J ends were trimmed by 6 bases and 6 bases, with 11 bases remaining between them. Germline V CDR1 and CDR2: SNHLY, FYNNEI. The chain's CDR3 is CASSSFGAEAFF. As DNA, the CDR3 is TGTGCCAGCAGCAGTTTCGGGGCTGAAGCTTTCTTT. Variable domain in full (rest from reference TRBV2 and TRBJ1-1): EPEVTQTPSHQVTQMGQEVILRCVPISNHLYFYWYRQILGQKVEFLVSFYNNEISEKSEIFDDQFSVERPDGSNFTLKIRSTKLEDSAMYFCASSSFGAEAFFGQGTRLTVV.

CDR3 sequence (DNA): TGTGCCAGCCTAGCCTGGGAGACCCAGTACTTC. Protein product: CASLAWETQYF. The chain is built from TRBV2 and TRBJ2-5; tentative D call: TRBD2 (5 bases). V dropped 8 bases and J dropped 5 bases, with 9 bases sitting between them. CDR1 is SNHLY and CDR2 is FYNNEI in the germline V gene. The CDR3 loop spans 11 amino acids.

J is TRBJ1-1 and V is TRBV6-5; 12 nucleotides agree with TRBD1. The CDR3 is 13 residues long. Germline values: CDR1 MNHEY, CDR2 SVGAGI. Germline trimming cut 6 bases from V and 10 bases from J; bases unmatched to any gene: 6. CDR3 sequence (DNA): TGTGCCAGCAGCGGGACAGGGGGCGCGCGAGCTTTCTTT. Translation: CASSGTGGARAFF.

The V gene is TRBV3-1 (or the pseudogene TRBV3-2), the J gene TRBJ2-3, with TRBD2 matching 10 bases. V gave up 4 bases and J gave up 6 bases; unmatched junction bases: 10. CDR1 is LGHDT, CDR2 YNNKEL, per germline (reference sequence). CDR3 length: 16 amino acids. This CDR3 reads CASSPPIAGGRDTQYF. CDR3 bases: TGTGCCAGCAGCCCACCCATAGCGGGGGGAAGGGATACGCAGTATTTT.

The chain employs TRBV19 and TRBJ1-5; TRBD1 aligns across 8 bases. CDR3 length equals 14 residues. Germline V CDR1 and CDR2: LNHDA, SQIVND (reference sequence). With V trimmed by 5 bases and J by 4 bases, 4 bases remained unmatched. The CDR3 is CASSLDRENQPQHF. As DNA, the CDR3 is TGTGCCAGTAGTCTGGACAGGGAAAATCAGCCCCAGCATTTT.

This CDR3 is CASSLRGRGYNTGELFF. In DNA form, the CDR3 reads TGTGCCAGCAGCTTAAGGGGGCGAGGATATAACACCGGGGAGCTGTTTTTT. The chain joins TRBV11-2 to TRBJ2-2, with 7 bases lining up with TRBD1. The CDR3 has 17 residues. Losses at the gene ends were 2 bases for V and 2 bases for J; bases not matched to a gene: 8. CDR1 and CDR2 from the germline V gene are SGHAT and FQNNGV.

This chain connects TRBV6-5 to TRBJ2-5, with 7 bases identical to TRBD1. J was trimmed by 1 base and V by 5 bases; bases with no gene match: 7. CDR3 length equals 15 residues. CDR1 is MNHEY, CDR2 SVGAGI, per germline. CDR3 residues: CASSPGRTGQETQYF. The CDR3 DNA follows: TGTGCCAGCAGTCCCGGTAGGACAGGCCAAGAGACCCAGTACTTC.

CDR3 amino acids: CATTSVDSYEQYF. The DNA for the CDR3 is TGTGCCACGACTAGCGTCGACTCCTACGAGCAGTACTTC. The gene calls are TRBV2 and TRBJ2-7; 8 bases map to TRBD2. Germline loops: CDR1 SNHLY, CDR2 FYNNEI. V shed 10 bases, J shed 0 bases, and the junction held 5 bases outside the gene matches. This CDR3 has 13 amino acids.

The chain is built from TRBV2 and TRBJ2-2; 8 bases map to TRBD1. V gave up 2 bases and J gave up 6 bases; unmatched junction bases: 8. Germline-derived CDR1 and CDR2 are SNHLY and FYNNEI. This CDR3 spans 16 amino acids. In nucleotides, the CDR3 is TGTGCCAGCAGTGAAACAGGACAGGGAAGGTCCGGGGAGCTGTTTTTT. Amino acids: CASSETGQGRSGELFF.

V is TRBV4-1 and J is TRBJ2-7, with 7 bases matching TRBD2. Per the germline V gene, CDR1 is MGHRA and CDR2 is YSYEKL. V trimming: 5 bases; J trimming: 2 bases; junction bases outside the gene matches: 6. This CDR3 is 14 amino acids long. CDR3 nucleotides: TGCGCCAGCAGCAAAGGGGAGGGGACCTACGAGCAGTACTTC. Encoded protein: CASSKGEGTYEQYF.

This chain links TRBV5-6 with TRBJ2-7, with a weak D call TRBD1 (6 bases). The CDR3 has 14 residues. Trimming left V 0 bases short and J 4 bases short, with 11 bases between. CDR1 and CDR2 (germline): SGHDT, YYEEEE. Written as DNA, the CDR3 is TGTGCCAGCAGCTTGGTCGGACAGATTTACGAGCAGTACTTC. It codes for CASSLVGQIYEQYF.

This chain links TRBV5-1 with TRBJ2-2; TRBD2 matches at 10 bases. The germline CDR1 and CDR2 sequences are SGHRS and YFSETQ. The V segment lost 7 bases and the J segment 0 bases; nucleotides outside the gene matches: 12. The length of the CDR3 is 18 residues. The CDR3 is CASRPGASGGANTGELFF. The DNA of the CDR3 is TGCGCCAGCCGACCTGGGGCCAGCGGGGGGGCGAACACCGGGGAGCTGTTTTTT.

The chain is built from TRBV6-5 and TRBJ1-1, with 7 bases identical to TRBD1. The V segment lost 10 bases and the J segment 0 bases; nucleotides outside the gene matches: 5. The length of the CDR3 is 13 residues. Germline assignment: CDR1 MNHEY and CDR2 SVGAGI. The CDR3 DNA sequence: TGTGCCACAACCGGGACAGTGAACACTGAAGCTTTCTTT. Translation gives CATTGTVNTEAFF.

This rearrangement joins TRBV7-9 to TRBJ1-5; D is unclear. V lost 3 bases to trimming and J lost 3 bases, with 3 bases between them. This CDR3 region has 12 residues. Germline CDR1 reads SEHNR; CDR2 reads FQNEAQ (reference sequence). CDR3 nucleotides: TGTGCCAGCAGCTTGTACAATCAGCCCCAGCATTTT. Protein: CASSLYNQPQHF.

The J gene is TRBJ1-5, the V gene TRBV2, with 7 bases lining up with TRBD1. Germline loops: CDR1 SNHLY, CDR2 FYNNEI. V was clipped by 6 bases and J by 0 bases; unmatched bases: 5. The CDR3 contains 15 residues. In DNA, the CDR3 is TGTGCCAGCAGCCTCGACAGGGCTAGCAATCAGCCCCAGCATTTT. Its protein product is CASSLDRASNQPQHF.

The J gene is TRBJ2-2, the V gene TRBV7-2; the match to TRBD2 covers 8 bases. This CDR3 spans 15 amino acids. Per the germline V gene, CDR1 is SGHTA and CDR2 is FQGNSA. The trim removed 4 bases at V and 4 bases at J, leaving 5 bases unmatched. The CDR3 sequence is CASSSRTSFTGELFF. In DNA form, the CDR3 reads TGTGCCAGCAGCTCCAGGACTAGCTTCACCGGGGAGCTGTTTTTT.

The chain combines TRBV6-1 with TRBJ1-2; 10 positions match TRBD1. The CDR3 extends over 13 amino acids. J was trimmed by 13 bases and V by 2 bases; bases with no gene match: 7. Germline V gene data show CDR1 as MNHNS and CDR2 as SASEGT. The CDR3 protein is CASSETWDRGPTF. In DNA form, the CDR3 reads TGTGCCAGCAGTGAAACGTGGGACAGGGGACCCACCTTC.

The rearrangement joins TRBV5-6 to TRBJ1-2; 7 nucleotides line up with TRBD1. CDR1 SGHDT and CDR2 YYEEEE come from the germline V gene. The CDR3 loop spans 14 amino acids. V was pared by 6 bases and J by 4 bases, with 9 bases of the junction left unmatched. The CDR3 loop is CASTARAGGYGYTF. CDR3 DNA sequence: TGTGCCAGCACCGCTCGGGCAGGGGGCTATGGCTACACCTTC. Looking up the rest from reference TRBV5-6 and TRBJ1-2 gives the full variable domain: DAGVTQSPTHLIKTRGQQVTLRCSPKSGHDTVSWYQQALGQGPQFIFQYYEEEERQRGNFPDRFSGHQFPNYSSELNVNALLLGDSALYLCASTARAGGYGYTFGSGTRLTVV.

The chain employs TRBV28 and TRBJ1-2; D is unresolved. The V gene lost 3 bases and the J gene lost 5 bases, with 13 bases spanning the gap. In germline, CDR1 is MDHEN, CDR2 SYDVKM. This CDR3 spans 14 amino acids. Here the CDR3 DNA reads TGTGCCAGCAGTTTTTCCGGGATGGATTATGGCTACACCTTC. Amino acid sequence: CASSFSGMDYGYTF.

This chain joins TRBV5-1 and TRBJ2-5; weak D call: TRBD2 (5 bases). This CDR3 spans 15 amino acids. The germline gives CDR1 SGHRS, CDR2 YFSETQ. V lost 0 bases, J lost 6 bases, and 15 bases lay in between. CDR3 DNA sequence: TGCGCCAGCAGCTTGGAGTTAGCGTCAGGCAAGACCCAGTACTTC. This gives the protein CASSLELASGKTQYF.

The CDR3 DNA sequence: TGTGCCAGCAGTTCTACCGCCCGGACTAGCGGGGGGGCAGATACGCAGTATTTT. As protein: CASSSTARTSGGADTQYF. The rearrangement links TRBV6-2 or TRBV6-3 to TRBJ2-3; 15 nucleotides align to TRBD2. Per the germline V gene, CDR1 is MNHEY and CDR2 is SVGEGT. The CDR3 runs 18 residues. Trimming removed 4 bases from V and 4 bases from J; junction bases left unmatched: 9.

This chain uses TRBV4-1 with TRBJ1-2; 9 bases fit TRBD1. CDR3 size: 16 residues. Unmatched junction bases numbered 8, after V lost 1 base and J lost 5 bases. From germline, CDR1 is MGHRA and CDR2 YSYEKL. The CDR3 spells CASSQVFAGQGYGYTF. As DNA, the CDR3 is TGCGCCAGCAGCCAAGTCTTTGCAGGACAGGGGTATGGCTACACCTTC.

V usage is TRBV5-4 and J usage is TRBJ1-1; 7 nucleotides agree with TRBD1. With V trimmed by 1 base and J by 1 base, 7 bases remained unmatched. Germline loops: CDR1 SGHNT, CDR2 YYREEE (reference sequence). The CDR3 runs 16 residues. The CDR3 is CASSLYWGQRNTEAFF. DNA of the CDR3: TGTGCCAGCAGCTTGTATTGGGGACAGCGGAACACTGAAGCTTTCTTT.

In its sample, this clone was seen once. The rearrangement links TRBV3-1 (or the pseudogene TRBV3-2) to TRBJ2-3, with D uncertain. The germline CDR1 and CDR2 sequences are LGHDT and YNNKEL (reference sequence). There are 12 residues in the CDR3. Trimming pared 4 bases from V and 0 bases from J, leaving 2 bases between. CDR3 sequence: CASSPSTDTQYF. Here the CDR3 DNA reads TGTGCCAGCAGCCCTAGCACAGATACGCAGTATTTT.